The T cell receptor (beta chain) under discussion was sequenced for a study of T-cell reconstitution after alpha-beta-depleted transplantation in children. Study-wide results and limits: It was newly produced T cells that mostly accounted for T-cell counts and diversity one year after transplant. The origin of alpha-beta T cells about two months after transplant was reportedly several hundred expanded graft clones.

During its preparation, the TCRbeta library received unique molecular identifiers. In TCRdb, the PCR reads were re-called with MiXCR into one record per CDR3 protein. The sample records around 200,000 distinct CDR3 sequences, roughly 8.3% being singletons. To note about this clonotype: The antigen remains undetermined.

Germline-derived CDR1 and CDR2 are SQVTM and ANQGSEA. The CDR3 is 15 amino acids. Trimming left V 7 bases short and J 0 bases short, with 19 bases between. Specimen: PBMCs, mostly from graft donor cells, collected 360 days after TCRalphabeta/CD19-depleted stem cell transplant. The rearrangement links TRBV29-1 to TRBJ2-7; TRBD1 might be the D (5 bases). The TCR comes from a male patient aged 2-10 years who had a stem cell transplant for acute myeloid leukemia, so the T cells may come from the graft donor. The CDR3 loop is CSAYTPSGISYEQYF. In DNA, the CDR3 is TGCAGCGCCTACACTCCCTCAGGGATCTCCTACGAGCAGTACTTC.